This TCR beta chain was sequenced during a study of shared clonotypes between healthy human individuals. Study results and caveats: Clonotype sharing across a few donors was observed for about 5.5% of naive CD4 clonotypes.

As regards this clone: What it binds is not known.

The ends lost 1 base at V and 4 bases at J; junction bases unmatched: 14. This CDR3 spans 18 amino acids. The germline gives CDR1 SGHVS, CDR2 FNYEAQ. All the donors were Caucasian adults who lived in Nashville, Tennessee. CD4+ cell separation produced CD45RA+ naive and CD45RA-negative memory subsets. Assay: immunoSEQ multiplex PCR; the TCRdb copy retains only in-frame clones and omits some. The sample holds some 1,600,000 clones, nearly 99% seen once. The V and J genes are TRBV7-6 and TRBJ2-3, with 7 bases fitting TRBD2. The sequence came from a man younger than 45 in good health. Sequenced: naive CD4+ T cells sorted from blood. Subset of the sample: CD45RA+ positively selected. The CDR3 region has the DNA TGTGCCAGCAGCTTAGTCGCTAGCGGAGGGAGCACTTCAGATACGCAGTATTTT. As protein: CASSLVASGGSTSDTQYF.